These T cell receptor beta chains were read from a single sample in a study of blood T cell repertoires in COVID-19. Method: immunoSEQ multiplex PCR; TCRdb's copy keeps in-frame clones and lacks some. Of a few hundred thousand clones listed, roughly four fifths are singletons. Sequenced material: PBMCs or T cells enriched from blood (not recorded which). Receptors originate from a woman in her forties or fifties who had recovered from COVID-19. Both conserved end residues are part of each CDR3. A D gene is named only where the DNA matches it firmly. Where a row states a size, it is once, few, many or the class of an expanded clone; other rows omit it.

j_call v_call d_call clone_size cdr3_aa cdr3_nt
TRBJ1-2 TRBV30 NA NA CAWSPGGLSAYGYTF TGTGCCTGGAGTCCCGGGGGACTTTCCGCCTATGGCTACACCTTC
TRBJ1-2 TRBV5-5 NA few CASSIGTAGGGTF TGTGCCAGCAGCATCGGGACGGCGGGCGGGGGCACCTTC
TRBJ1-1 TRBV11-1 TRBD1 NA CASSYLGQGLRTEAFF TGTGCCAGCAGCTATCTGGGACAGGGGTTGAGGACTGAAGCTTTCTTT
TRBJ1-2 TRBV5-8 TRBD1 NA CASRPTGALGYTF TGTGCCAGCAGACCGACAGGGGCCCTTGGCTACACCTTC
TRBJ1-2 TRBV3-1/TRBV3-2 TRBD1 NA CASSQGYRQGANNGYTF TGTGCCAGCAGCCAAGGATATAGACAGGGGGCGAACAATGGCTACACCTTC
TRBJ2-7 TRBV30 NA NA CAWSVQGYEQYF TGTGCCTGGAGTGTCCAGGGGTACGAGCAGTACTTC
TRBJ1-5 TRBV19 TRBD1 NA CASSITGTGGTQPQHF TGTGCCAGTAGTATAACTGGGACAGGGGGTACTCAGCCCCAGCATTTT
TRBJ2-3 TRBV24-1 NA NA CATSDPNTDTQYF TGTGCCACCAGTGACCCTAACACAGATACGCAGTATTTT
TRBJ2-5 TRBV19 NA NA CASSIGGQETQYF TGTGCCAGTAGTATAGGAGGTCAAGAGACCCAGTACTTC
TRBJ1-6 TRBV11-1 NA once CASAPYTYNSPLHF TGTGCCAGCGCTCCATACACCTATAATTCACCCCTCCACTTT
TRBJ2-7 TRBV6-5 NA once CASRTIRGPYEQYF TGTGCCAGCAGGACAATTAGGGGCCCCTACGAGCAGTACTTC
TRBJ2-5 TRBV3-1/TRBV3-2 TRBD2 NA CASSQEGTRGETQYF TGTGCCAGCAGCCAAGAGGGGACTAGGGGAGAGACCCAGTACTTC
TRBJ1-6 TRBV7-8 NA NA CASSLQKGRNSPLHF TGTGCCAGCAGCCTGCAGAAGGGGCGTAATTCACCCCTCCACTTT
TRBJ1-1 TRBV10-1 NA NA CASSRTASEAFF TGCGCCAGCAGCAGGACAGCCAGTGAAGCTTTCTTT
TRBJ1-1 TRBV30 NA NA CAWTPRGGEEAFF TGTGCCTGGACCCCAAGGGGCGGGGAGGAAGCTTTCTTT
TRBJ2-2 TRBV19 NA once CASSVAKGQNTGELFF TGTGCCAGTAGTGTAGCTAAGGGGCAAAACACCGGGGAGCTGTTTTTT
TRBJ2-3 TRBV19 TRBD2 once CASSIDRRTSGTDTQYF TGTGCCAGTAGTATAGATCGAAGGACTAGCGGTACAGATACGCAGTATTTT
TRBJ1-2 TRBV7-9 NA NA CASSLTGTRGYGYTF TGTGCCAGCAGCCTAACAGGGACGAGGGGATATGGCTACACCTTC
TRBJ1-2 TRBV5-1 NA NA CASSSNLLGEDGYTF TGCGCCAGCAGCTCGAACCTTTTGGGGGAGGATGGCTACACCTTC
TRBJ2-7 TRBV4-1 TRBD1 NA CASSQARQGNPYEQYF TGCGCCAGCAGCCAAGCACGACAGGGAAACCCCTACGAGCAGTACTTC
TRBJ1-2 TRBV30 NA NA CAWSGEGAGGYTF TGTGCCTGGAGTGGGGAAGGGGCCGGTGGCTACACCTTC
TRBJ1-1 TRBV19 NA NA CASSGNRVNTEAFF TGTGCCAGTAGTGGAAACCGGGTGAACACTGAAGCTTTCTTT
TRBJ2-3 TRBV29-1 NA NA CSVDRSGTDTQYF TGCAGCGTTGACAGGTCAGGCACAGATACGCAGTATTTT
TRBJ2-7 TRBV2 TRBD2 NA CASIGLADSYEQYF TGTGCCAGCATTGGACTAGCCGATTCTTACGAGCAGTACTTC
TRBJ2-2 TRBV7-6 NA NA CASSPLTGELFF TGTGCCAGCAGCCCCCTTACAGGGGAGCTGTTTTTT
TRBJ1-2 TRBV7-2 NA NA CASSLAGAGLGYTF TGTGCCAGCAGCTTAGCTGGGGCTGGTCTTGGCTACACCTTC
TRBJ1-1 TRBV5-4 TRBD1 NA CASSRADRQNTEAFF TGTGCCAGCAGCCGTGCGGACAGGCAAAACACTGAAGCTTTCTTT
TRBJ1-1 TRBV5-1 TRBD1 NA CASSGGTGWEAFF TGCGCCAGCAGCGGAGGGACAGGCTGGGAAGCTTTCTTT
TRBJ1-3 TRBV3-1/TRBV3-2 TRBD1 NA CASSPRTGRGNTIYF TGTGCCAGCAGCCCTCGGACAGGGAGAGGAAACACCATATATTTT
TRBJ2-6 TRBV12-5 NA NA CASGRQGDWANVLTF TGTGCTAGTGGTCGCCAGGGCGATTGGGCCAACGTCCTGACTTTC
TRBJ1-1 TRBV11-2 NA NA CASSLGPREVVEAFF TGTGCCAGCAGCTTAGGGCCCAGGGAGGTTGTAGAAGCTTTCTTT
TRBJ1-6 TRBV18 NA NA CASSPSMSNDNSPLHF TGTGCCAGCTCACCGAGTATGTCAAATGATAATTCACCCCTCCACTTT
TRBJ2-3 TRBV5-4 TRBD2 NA CASSLLAGGSTDTQYF TGTGCCAGCAGCTTACTAGCGGGGGGAAGCACAGATACGCAGTATTTT
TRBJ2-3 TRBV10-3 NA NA CAISESRGTDTQYF TGTGCCATCAGTGAGTCGAGGGGCACAGATACGCAGTATTTT
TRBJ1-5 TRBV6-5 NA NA CASRGTGYNQPQHF TGTGCCAGTAGGGGTACGGGTTACAATCAGCCCCAGCATTTT
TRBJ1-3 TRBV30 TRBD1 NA CAWSSTGAPGNTIYF TGTGCCTGGAGTTCCACAGGGGCGCCCGGAAACACCATATATTTT
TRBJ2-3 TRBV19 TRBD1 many CASSNRGIGDTQYF TGTGCCAGTAGTAACAGGGGAATAGGAGATACGCAGTATTTT
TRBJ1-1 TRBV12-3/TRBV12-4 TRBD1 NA CASSPQGATEAFF TGTGCCAGCAGTCCACAGGGGGCTACTGAAGCTTTCTTT
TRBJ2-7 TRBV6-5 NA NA CASSYSGSGDYEQYF TGTGCCAGCAGTTACTCGGGGTCGGGGGACTACGAGCAGTACTTC
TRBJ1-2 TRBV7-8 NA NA CASSLLQRTNYGYTF TGTGCCAGCAGCTTACTGCAGAGGACTAACTATGGCTACACCTTC
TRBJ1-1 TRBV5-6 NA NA CASSEDRWPLLTEAFF TGTGCCAGCAGCGAGGACAGATGGCCTCTACTCACTGAAGCTTTCTTT